This TCR beta chain was profiled in a study of cytomegalovirus exposure and HLA in healthy donors. Study background: A preliminary data release comprised around 90 million unique TCRs obtained from HLA-typed donors. Study-wide points: Among TCR sequences, most were rare, though some public TCRs appeared in many donors. The only immune exposure information that was available was CMV serostatus. The classifier was said to identify cytomegalovirus status with high specificity and sensitivity.

In regard to this clone: No antigen is known for it.

This PCR relied on a set of 60 Vbeta primers and 13 Jbeta primers. TCRdb's table, derived via immunoSEQ multiplex PCR, lists solely in-frame clones and lacks some. The sample spans 55,000 to 75,000 clones; the ten largest clones claim less than 4%. V was pared by 6 bases and J by 6 bases, with 8 bases of the junction left unmatched. The CDR3 extends over 14 amino acids. Germline-derived CDR1 and CDR2 are MNHEY and SMNVEV (reference sequence). The chain uses TRBV27 and TRBJ2-7; 10 bases map to TRBD1. The clonotype originates from a male donor in good health and CMV-seronegative. Sequenced: PBMCs. The CDR3 loop reads CASSSGTGAAEQYF. CDR3 nucleotides: TGTGCCAGCAGCTCGGGGACAGGGGCCGCCGAGCAGTACTTC.